The 25 T cell receptor beta chains reported below all come from one sample, sequenced in a study of PD-1 blockade in mismatch repair-deficient tumors. The repertoire was sequenced with immunoSEQ multiplex PCR; TCRdb's copy has only in-frame clones and lacks some. The sample holds almost 9,500 clones, about 85% seen once. Material: PBMCs, obtained approximately 48 weeks after starting pembrolizumab. Receptors originate from an adult with mismatch repair-deficient cancer.

The gene calls are TRBV12-5 and TRBJ1-5; D is unclear. This CDR3 is 15 amino acids long. V lost 2 bases to trimming and J lost 3 bases, with 11 bases between them. CDR1 LGHNT and CDR2 FRNRAP come from the germline V gene. CDR3 in amino acids: CASGLYEGTNQPQHF. In nucleotides, the CDR3 is TGTGCTAGTGGTTTGTATGAGGGTACCAATCAGCCCCAGCATTTT.

The V gene is TRBV14, the J gene TRBJ2-3; D not certain. Trimming took 0 bases from V and 8 from J, leaving 9 bases between them. The CDR3 is 13 amino acids. CDR1 and CDR2 (germline): SGHDN, FVKESK. This CDR3 is CASSQDLPSTQYF. Written as DNA, the CDR3 is TGTGCCAGCAGCCAAGATCTCCCGTCTACGCAGTATTTT.

This chain connects TRBV19 to TRBJ2-7; 8 positions match TRBD1. This CDR3 has 15 amino acids. Germline V gene sequence: CDR1 LNHDA, CDR2 SQIVND (reference sequence). V trimming: 3 bases; J trimming: 3 bases; junction bases outside the gene matches: 7. The chain's CDR3 is CASSIGGQGVYEQYF. CDR3 in DNA: TGTGCCAGTAGTATCGGCGGACAGGGAGTCTACGAGCAGTACTTC.

A single count supports this clone. The chain combines TRBV28 with TRBJ1-1, with TRBD1 matching 9 bases. This CDR3 comprises 14 residues. Germline loops: CDR1 MDHEN, CDR2 SYDVKM. J lost 1 base, V lost 7 bases, and 4 bases had no gene match. Here the CDR3 DNA reads TGTGCCAGCATTAAGACAGGGGGGAACACTGAAGCTTTCTTT. This encodes CASIKTGGNTEAFF.

The DNA of the CDR3 is TGCGCCAGCAGCCGACAGGGGGCCGGGGCCAACGTCCTGACTTTC. Translating it yields CASSRQGAGANVLTF. The chain has TRBV5-1 and TRBJ2-6, with 10 bases identical to TRBD1. The CDR3 has 15 amino acids. Germline lookup yields CDR1 SGHRS and CDR2 YFSETQ. With V trimmed by 4 bases and J by 4 bases, 2 bases remained unmatched.

The V call is TRBV5-6, the J call TRBJ2-1; 9 bases map to TRBD2. The V and J ends lost 0 bases and 15 bases, in that order; junction bases with no gene match: 13. The CDR3 is made up of 15 amino acids. Germline V gives CDR1 SGHDT, CDR2 YYEEEE. The CDR3 DNA sequence: TGTGCCAGCAGCTTGGTAGGGCGGGAGGGCCAAGGTCTGTTCTTC. This translates into CASSLVGREGQGLFF. The variable domain in full, completed from reference TRBV5-6 and TRBJ2-1, reads DAGVTQSPTHLIKTRGQQVTLRCSPKSGHDTVSWYQQALGQGPQFIFQYYEEEERQRGNFPDRFSGHQFPNYSSELNVNALLLGDSALYLCASSLVGREGQGLFFGPGTRLTVL.

The chain has TRBV7-3 and TRBJ2-1, with a tentative D call TRBD2 (5 bases). The CDR3 covers 14 residues. The ends were cut back, 5 bases at V and 9 bases at J, with 17 bases in the middle. CDR1 SGHTA and CDR2 FQGTGA come from the germline V gene. The CDR3 DNA reads as TGTGCCAGCAGCCCGAGGGCGTCTCTAGGTGAGCAGTTCTTC. It codes for CASSPRASLGEQFF.

V usage is TRBV6-1 and J usage is TRBJ2-6, with D possibly being TRBD2 (6 bases). This CDR3 has 15 residues. The V gene's germline CDR1 is MNHNS and CDR2 SASEGT. Trimming shortened V by 6 bases and J by 0 bases, and 9 bases separated the two germline ends. The CDR3 spells CASRAGNSGANVLTF. Here the CDR3 DNA reads TGTGCCAGCAGGGCGGGGAACTCTGGGGCCAACGTCCTGACTTTC.

A single count supports this clone. V is TRBV7-9 and J is TRBJ2-3; 10 bases align to TRBD1. The germline V gene encodes CDR1 SEHNR and CDR2 FQNEAQ (reference sequence). CDR3 length: 16 residues. Trimming took 3 bases from V and 5 from J; bases not matched to a gene: 8. CDR3 DNA: TGTGCCAGCAGCTTTTCTCTCGGGACAGGGGAAGATACGCAGTATTTT. This encodes CASSFSLGTGEDTQYF. The complete variable domain, with remaining parts taken from reference TRBV7-9 and TRBJ2-3, reads DTGVSQNPRHKITKRGQNVTFRCDPISEHNRLYWYRQTLGQGPEFLTYFQNEAQLEKSRLLSDRFSAERPKGSFSTLEIQRTEQGDSAMYLCASSFSLGTGEDTQYFGPGTRLTVL.

The rearrangement links TRBV4-1 to TRBJ1-1; D gene unclear. The V end was cut by 0 bases, the J end by 4 bases, with 12 bases between. The CDR3 runs to 15 residues. Germline CDR1 and CDR2: MGHRA and YSYEKL. Here the CDR3 DNA reads TGCGCCAGCAGCCAAGATCCCGGGGTTATCACTGAAGCTTTCTTT. It encodes CASSQDPGVITEAFF.

The chain uses TRBV11-3 and TRBJ2-3; 13 bases map to TRBD2. This CDR3 contains 16 residues. With 7 bases clipped from V and 6 bases from J, the junction kept 10 bases outside the gene matches. Germline loops: CDR1 SGHNT, CDR2 YENEEA. CDR3 amino acids: CASTAPGLAGADTQYF. The CDR3 DNA is TGTGCCAGCACCGCCCCTGGACTAGCGGGGGCGGATACGCAGTATTTT.

V gene TRBV28 combines with J gene TRBJ1-6, with no clear D. V lost 4 bases and J 8 bases, leaving 15 bases between the germline ends. Germline CDR1 and CDR2: MDHEN and SYDVKM. The CDR3 loop spans 15 amino acids. Here the CDR3 reads CASSWSRVLDSPLHF. CDR3 sequence (DNA): TGTGCCAGCAGTTGGAGCCGGGTTCTGGATTCACCCCTCCACTTT.

The chain is built from TRBV6-5 and TRBJ2-2; TRBD2 matches at 8 bases. Germline loops: CDR1 MNHEY, CDR2 SVGAGI. V gave up 5 bases and J gave up 6 bases; unmatched junction bases: 2. The CDR3 is 13 amino acids. CDR3 nucleotide sequence: TGTGCCAGCAGTGCAGCGGGAGCCGGGGAGCTGTTTTTT. Translation gives CASSAAGAGELFF.

The V and J genes are TRBV7-3 and TRBJ2-2; 9 nucleotides align to TRBD1. Germline values: CDR1 SGHTA, CDR2 FQGTGA. The CDR3 length is 17 residues. Losses at the gene ends were 9 bases for V and 0 bases for J; bases not matched to a gene: 11. In nucleotides, the CDR3 is TGTGCCAGTACCTCCGGGACAGGGCCTTCGAACACCGGGGAGCTGTTTTTT. Translating it yields CASTSGTGPSNTGELFF.

This clone was recorded a few times. The chain is built from TRBV7-2 and TRBJ2-7; 11 nucleotides line up with TRBD2. J was trimmed by 7 bases and V by 5 bases; bases with no gene match: 7. The CDR3 has 14 amino acids. CDR1 and CDR2 from the germline V gene are SGHTA and FQGNSA. This chain's CDR3 is CASSELAGAGEQYF. In nucleotides, the CDR3 is TGTGCCAGCAGCGAACTAGCGGGAGCGGGTGAGCAGTACTTC.

The chain couples TRBV4-1 to TRBJ2-5; 12 nucleotides agree with TRBD2. This CDR3 spans 16 amino acids. V dropped 0 bases and J dropped 11; count of bases not matched to a gene: 10. Germline CDR1 reads MGHRA; CDR2 reads YSYEKL. The CDR3 nucleotides read TGCGCCAGCAGCCAAGATCCCGGACTAGCGGGATCTAAGCAGTACTTC. Its translation: CASSQDPGLAGSKQYF.

CDR3 in amino acids: CSAPVLAGVNNEQFF. The CDR3 DNA reads as TGCAGCGCCCCCGTACTAGCGGGAGTTAACAATGAGCAGTTCTTC. V and J are TRBV29-1 and TRBJ2-1; 11 nucleotides line up with TRBD2. Germline V CDR1 and CDR2: SQVTM, ANQGSEA. Losses at the gene ends were 7 bases for V and 5 bases for J; bases not matched to a gene: 10. This CDR3 is built from 15 residues.

The V gene is TRBV6-4, the J gene TRBJ2-3, with 8 nucleotides matching TRBD1. Germline V gene lookup returns CDR1 MRHNA and CDR2 SNTAGT. Losses at the gene ends were 4 bases for V and 1 base for J; bases not matched to a gene: 4. This CDR3 has 15 residues. The CDR3 sequence is CASSVDRGGTDTQYF. The CDR3 DNA sequence: TGTGCCAGCAGTGTCGACAGGGGTGGCACAGATACGCAGTATTTT.

This clone occurred once. The rearrangement joins TRBV11-3 to TRBJ2-2; 7 nucleotides match TRBD2. V was clipped by 5 bases and J by 7 bases; unmatched bases: 7. Per the germline V gene, CDR1 is SGHNT and CDR2 is YENEEA. This CDR3 region has 14 residues. CDR3 in amino acids: CASSPRTRDGELFF. As DNA, the CDR3 is TGTGCCAGCAGCCCCAGGACTAGAGACGGGGAGCTGTTTTTT.

The chain links TRBV11-1 to TRBJ1-2, with D perhaps matching TRBD1 (6 bases). Per the germline V gene, CDR1 is SGHAT and CDR2 is FQDESV (reference sequence). V lost 5 bases and J 0 bases, leaving 7 bases between the germline ends. The CDR3 contains 13 residues. CDR3 in DNA: TGTGCCAGCAGCCGGACAGCTAACTATGGCTACACCTTC. Protein: CASSRTANYGYTF.

The chain has TRBV2 and TRBJ2-5; 7 nucleotides line up with TRBD1. CDR3 length equals 13 residues. The J segment lost 0 bases and the V segment lost 10 bases, leaving 5 bases of the junction unmatched. Germline lookup yields CDR1 SNHLY and CDR2 FYNNEI. CDR3 sequence reads: CATTGQDQETQYF. In DNA form, the CDR3 reads TGTGCCACCACTGGACAGGACCAAGAGACCCAGTACTTC.

Comments on this clone: Other DNA variants within this sample encode the same CDR3. In nucleotides, the CDR3 is TGTGTTACGAGTCCGTCAGGGGCCCGGAACACTGAAGCTTTCTTT. It specifies CVTSPSGARNTEAFF. This chain joins TRBV15 and TRBJ1-1, with D perhaps TRBD1 (6 bases). The CDR3 consists of 15 residues. Germline V gene data show CDR1 as LNHNV and CDR2 as YYDKDF (reference sequence).

The chain has TRBV6-5 and TRBJ1-1, with TRBD1 as a possible D gene (5 bases). Germline loops: CDR1 MNHEY, CDR2 SVGAGI. The CDR3 length is 13 residues. Trimming left V 6 bases short and J 0 bases short, with 8 bases between. As DNA, the CDR3 is TGTGCCAGCAGGAAGGGGATGAACACTGAAGCTTTCTTT. Translated: CASRKGMNTEAFF.

The chain uses TRBV7-8 and TRBJ2-7; TRBD2 matches 7 bases. CDR3 length: 13 amino acids. CDR1 and CDR2 (germline): SGHVS, FQNEAQ. Trimming cost V 5 bases and J 2 bases; bases outside gene matches: 3. The DNA for the CDR3 is TGTGCCAGCAGCCTTAGCGGGCCCTACGAGCAGTACTTC. Translation gives CASSLSGPYEQYF.

V is TRBV2 and J is TRBJ2-1, with TRBD2 matching over 12 bases. This CDR3 spans 15 amino acids. In germline, CDR1 is SNHLY, CDR2 FYNNEI. The trim removed 6 bases at V and 4 bases at J, leaving 4 bases unmatched. The CDR3 loop reads CASSGGLAGYNEQFF. The CDR3 nucleotides are TGTGCCAGCAGCGGAGGACTAGCGGGGTACAATGAGCAGTTCTTC.